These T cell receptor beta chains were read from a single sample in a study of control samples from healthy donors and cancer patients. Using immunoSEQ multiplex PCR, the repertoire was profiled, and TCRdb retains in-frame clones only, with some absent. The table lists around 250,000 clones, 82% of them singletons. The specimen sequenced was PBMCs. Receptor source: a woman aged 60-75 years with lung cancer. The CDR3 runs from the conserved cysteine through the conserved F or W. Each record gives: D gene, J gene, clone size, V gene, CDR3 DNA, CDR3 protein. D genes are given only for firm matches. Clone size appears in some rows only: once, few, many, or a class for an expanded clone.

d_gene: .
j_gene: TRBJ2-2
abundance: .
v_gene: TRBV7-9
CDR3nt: TGTGCCAGCAGCTTATTTTCCGGGGAGCTGTTTTTT
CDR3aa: CASSLFSGELFF

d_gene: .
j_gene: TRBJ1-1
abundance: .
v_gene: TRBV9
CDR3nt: TGTGCCAGCAGCCCGACCAGCATCGGCCCTGAAGCTTTCTTT
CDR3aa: CASSPTSIGPEAFF

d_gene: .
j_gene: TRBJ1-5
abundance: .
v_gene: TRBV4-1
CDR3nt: TGCGCCAGCAGCCAAGGCCGGGGCTCACGTGTTTATAGCAATCAGCCCCAGCATTTT
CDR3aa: CASSQGRGSRVYSNQPQHF

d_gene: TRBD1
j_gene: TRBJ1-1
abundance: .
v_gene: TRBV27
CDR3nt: TGTGCCAGCAGTTTATCGAGGACAGGGGGGGCTTTCTTT
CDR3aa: CASSLSRTGGAFF

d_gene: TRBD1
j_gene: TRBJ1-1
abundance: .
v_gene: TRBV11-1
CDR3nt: TGTGCCAGCAGCTTACAGGGGGGGGCCACTGAAGCTTTCTTT
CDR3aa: CASSLQGGATEAFF

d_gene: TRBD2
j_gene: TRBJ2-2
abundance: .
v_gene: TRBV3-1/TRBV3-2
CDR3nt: TGTGCCAGCAGCCAACCGCGGCCGGATCGCGGGAGGGCCGTCGGGGAGCTGTTTTTT
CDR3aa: CASSQPRPDRGRAVGELFF

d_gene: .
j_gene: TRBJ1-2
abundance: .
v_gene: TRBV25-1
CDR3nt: TGTGCCAGCAGTGAGTCCGGAATAGCTAACTATGGCTACACCTTC
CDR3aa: CASSESGIANYGYTF

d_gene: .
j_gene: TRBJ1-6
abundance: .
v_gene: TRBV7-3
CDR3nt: TGTGCCAGCAGCTCTACAGTGAATTCACCCCTCCACTTT
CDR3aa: CASSSTVNSPLHF

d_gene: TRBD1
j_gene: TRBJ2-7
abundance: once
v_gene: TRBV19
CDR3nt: TGTGCCAGCCATAGTGGACAGGCTACCTACGAGCAGTACTTC
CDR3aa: CASHSGQATYEQYF

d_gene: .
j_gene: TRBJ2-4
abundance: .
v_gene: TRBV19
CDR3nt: TGTGCCAGTAGTCTCTATACGGGCGCGGGGCGTAACATTCAGTACTTC
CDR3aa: CASSLYTGAGRNIQYF

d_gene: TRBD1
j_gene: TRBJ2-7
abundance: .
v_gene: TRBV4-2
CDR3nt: TGTGCCAGCAGCCAAGTGGGAGGGACAGGGGCCTACGAGCAGTACTTC
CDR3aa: CASSQVGGTGAYEQYF

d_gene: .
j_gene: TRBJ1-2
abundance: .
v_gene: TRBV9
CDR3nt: TGTGCCAGCAGCGTAGACCCCTCCGGGCAGGGATATGGCTACACCTTC
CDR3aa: CASSVDPSGQGYGYTF

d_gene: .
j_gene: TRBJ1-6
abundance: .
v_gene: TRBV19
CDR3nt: TGTGCCAGTAGTACCCTACAAAGCCCCTATAATTCACCCCTCCACTTT
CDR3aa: CASSTLQSPYNSPLHF

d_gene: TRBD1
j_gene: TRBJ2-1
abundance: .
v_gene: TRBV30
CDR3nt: TGTGCCTGGGGCGGGTCGGGACAGTCTCCGTTCTTC
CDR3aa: CAWGGSGQSPFF